These T cell receptor beta chains were read from a single sample in a study of regulatory T cells in long-lasting Graves disease. One entry per CDR3 protein, called by TCRdb with MiXCR from the multiplex PCR reads. The table shows 400,000 to 500,000 distinct CDR3 sequences, with 15% occurring only once. These data also featured in a second study, about T cells in Graves' hyperthyroidism and ophthalmopathy.

The material sequenced was peripheral blood mononuclear cells (PBMCs), taken at new diagnosis, from a patient treated with antithyroid drugs. These receptors were taken from a woman aged 40 to 50 with Graves disease. The CDR3 runs from the conserved cysteine through the conserved F or W. Each record gives: D gene, clone size, V gene, J gene, CDR3 DNA, CDR3 protein. D genes are given only for firm matches. Not every row has a clone size; where given, it reads once, few, many or a size class.

D: TRBD2
size: many
V: TRBV10-3
J: TRBJ2-7
DNA: TGTGCCATCAGCCGGACTAGCTCCCCCTACGAGCAGTACTTC
CDR3: CAISRTSSPYEQYF

D: TRBD2
size: few
V: TRBV4-1
J: TRBJ2-3
DNA: TGCGCCAGCAGCCACTCCCAGGGACTAGCCACAGATACGCAGTATTTT
CDR3: CASSHSQGLATDTQYF

D: NA
size: once
V: TRBV12-3/TRBV12-4
J: TRBJ1-1
DNA: TGTGCCAGCAGTTTAGTTGAGGGGACTGAAGCTTTCTTT
CDR3: CASSLVEGTEAFF

D: TRBD1
size: many
V: TRBV18
J: TRBJ2-5
DNA: TGTGCCAGCTCACTAGGACAGGGTAGATTGGAGACCCAGTACTTC
CDR3: CASSLGQGRLETQYF

D: NA
size: many
V: TRBV28
J: TRBJ2-5
DNA: TGTGCCAGCACCCCCCACGCTGGGGGAGAGACCCAGTACTTC
CDR3: CASTPHAGGETQYF

D: TRBD1
size: NA
V: TRBV28
J: TRBJ2-7
DNA: TGTGCCAGCAAACCGGGACAGGGGGTTATGAGGCAGTACTTC
CDR3: CASKPGQGVMRQYF

D: TRBD2
size: NA
V: TRBV27
J: TRBJ2-1
DNA: TGTGTCAGCAGACTTCTAGCGGACTCCTACAATGAGCAGTTCTTC
CDR3: CVSRLLADSYNEQFF

D: TRBD1
size: many
V: TRBV2
J: TRBJ2-3
DNA: TGTGCCAGCAGCGGAGACATGACAGGGGTGAGGACAGATACGCAGTATTTT
CDR3: CASSGDMTGVRTDTQYF

D: NA
size: NA
V: TRBV19
J: TRBJ1-5
DNA: TGTGCCAGTAGTGACCAGGGTAGTAGCAATCAGCCCCAGCATTTT
CDR3: CASSDQGSSNQPQHF

D: NA
size: NA
V: TRBV15
J: TRBJ2-5
DNA: TGTGCCACCAGCAGATCGGGCTACCAAGAGACCCAGTACTTC
CDR3: CATSRSGYQETQYF

D: NA
size: many
V: TRBV27
J: TRBJ1-5
DNA: TGTGCCAGCAGCCACAGGGCATGGGGCAATCAGCCCCAGCATTTT
CDR3: CASSHRAWGNQPQHF

D: NA
size: once
V: TRBV4-3
J: TRBJ2-5
DNA: TGCGCCAACAGCCAAATCGGCGCGGGAGAGACCCAGTACTTC
CDR3: CANSQIGAGETQYF

D: NA
size: NA
V: TRBV28
J: TRBJ1-5
DNA: TGTGCCAGCAGTGGGGGTTTCCAGCCCCAGCATTTT
CDR3: CASSGGFQPQHF

D: TRBD1
size: many
V: TRBV19
J: TRBJ2-7
DNA: TGTGCCAGTAGTATCTCCTCGGGGACAGGGGACTACGAGCAGTACTTC
CDR3: CASSISSGTGDYEQYF

D: NA
size: NA
V: TRBV20-1
J: TRBJ1-6
DNA: TGCAGTGCTAGAGACGACAGTTTCGGATCACCCCTCCACTTT
CDR3: CSARDDSFGSPLHF

D: TRBD2
size: NA
V: TRBV2
J: TRBJ2-1
DNA: TGTGCCAGCAGTGATGGGGGACTAGTAGAGGCCTACAATGAGCAGTTCTTC
CDR3: CASSDGGLVEAYNEQFF

D: NA
size: NA
V: TRBV12-3/TRBV12-4
J: TRBJ2-7
DNA: TGTGCCAGCAGCCCTGCGTCCCGGAAGCAGTACTTC
CDR3: CASSPASRKQYF

D: NA
size: few
V: TRBV6-5
J: TRBJ1-2
DNA: TGTGCCAGCAGTTCGCAGGCAATCTATGGCTACACCTTC
CDR3: CASSSQAIYGYTF

D: NA
size: NA
V: TRBV20-1
J: TRBJ2-7
DNA: TGCAGTGCTAGCTTAGAAAATTGGATCAGCTCCTACGAGCAGTACTTC
CDR3: CSASLENWISSYEQYF

D: TRBD2
size: many
V: TRBV28
J: TRBJ2-2
DNA: TGTGCCAGCAGTTTATTAGCGGGAGGGCCACACACCGGGGAGCTGTTTTTT
CDR3: CASSLLAGGPHTGELFF

D: NA
size: NA
V: TRBV4-1
J: TRBJ1-5
DNA: TGCGCCAGCAGCCAAGAGAGGGCAGGGATCGGTATGATCCAGCATTTT
CDR3: CASSQERAGIGMIQHF

D: NA
size: many
V: TRBV11-3
J: TRBJ2-7
DNA: TGTGCCAGCAGCTTAGAGGCCAGGGACGAGCAGTACTTC
CDR3: CASSLEARDEQYF

D: TRBD2
size: NA
V: TRBV5-1
J: TRBJ2-3
DNA: TGCGCCAGCAGCTTGACTAGCGGGAGGGCGACAGATACGCAGTATTTT
CDR3: CASSLTSGRATDTQYF

D: TRBD2
size: few
V: TRBV3-1
J: TRBJ2-2
DNA: TGTGCCAGCAGCCCCGGGACTAGATCCGGGGAGCTGTTTTTT
CDR3: CASSPGTRSGELFF

D: NA
size: NA
V: TRBV6-5
J: TRBJ2-1
DNA: NA
CDR3: CASSSSTYNEQFF

D: NA
size: NA
V: TRBV20-1
J: TRBJ2-4
DNA: TGCAGTGCTGCCACACCCCGTATAATAGGGAAAAACATTCAGTACTTC
CDR3: CSAATPRIIGKNIQYF

D: NA
size: few
V: TRBV6-1
J: TRBJ1-1
DNA: TGTGCCAGCAGCCTCCGGGGGGCGGACACTGAAGCTTTCTTT
CDR3: CASSLRGADTEAFF